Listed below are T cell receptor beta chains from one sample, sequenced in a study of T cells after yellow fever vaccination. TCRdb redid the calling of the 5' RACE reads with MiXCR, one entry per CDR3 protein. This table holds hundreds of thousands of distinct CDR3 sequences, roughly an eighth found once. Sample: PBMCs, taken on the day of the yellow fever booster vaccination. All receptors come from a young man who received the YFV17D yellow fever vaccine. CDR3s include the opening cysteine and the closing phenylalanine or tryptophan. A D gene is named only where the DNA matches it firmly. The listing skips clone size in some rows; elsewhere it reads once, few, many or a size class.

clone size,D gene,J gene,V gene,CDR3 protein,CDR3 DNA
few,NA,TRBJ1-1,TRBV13,CASAMLMNTEAFF,TGTGCCAGCGCGATGCTCATGAACACTGAAGCTTTCTTT
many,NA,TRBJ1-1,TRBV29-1,CSAFEPNTEAFF,TGCAGCGCTTTCGAACCGAACACTGAAGCTTTCTTT
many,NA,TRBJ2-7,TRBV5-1,CASSLASLSYEQYF,TGCGCCAGCAGCTTGGCCTCCCTGTCCTACGAGCAGTACTTC
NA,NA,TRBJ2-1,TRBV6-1,CASSLYSLRDEQFF,TGTGCCAGCAGTCTGTATTCGTTAAGGGATGAGCAGTTCTTC
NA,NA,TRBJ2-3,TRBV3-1,CASSYPGGGDTQYF,TGTGCCAGCAGCTACCCCGGGGGCGGAGATACGCAGTATTTT
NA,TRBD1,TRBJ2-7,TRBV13,CASSSWDRSEQYF,TGTGCCAGCAGCTCCTGGGACAGGAGCGAGCAGTACTTC
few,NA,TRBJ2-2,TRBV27,CASGVRGFTGELFF,TGTGCCAGCGGGGTGAGGGGTTTCACCGGGGAGCTGTTTTTT
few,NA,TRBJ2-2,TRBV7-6,CASSLMGTGELFF,TGTGCCAGCAGCTTAATGGGTACCGGGGAGCTGTTTTTT
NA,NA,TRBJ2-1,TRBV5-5,CASSSPMSSYNEQFF,TGTGCCAGCAGTTCCCCGATGAGCTCCTACAATGAGCAGTTCTTC
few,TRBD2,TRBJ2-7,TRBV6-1,CASLTSGTSLYEQYF,TGTGCCAGCCTGACTAGCGGGACGTCCCTTTACGAGCAGTACTTC
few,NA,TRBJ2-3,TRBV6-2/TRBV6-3,CASSPLGETDTQYF,TGTGCCAGCAGCCCTCTAGGGGAAACAGATACGCAGTATTTT
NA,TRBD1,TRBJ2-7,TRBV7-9,CASSAGTGKPYEQYF,TGTGCCAGCAGCGCTGGGACAGGGAAACCCTACGAGCAGTACTTC
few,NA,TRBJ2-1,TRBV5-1,CASSFNRDYNEQFF,TGCGCCAGCAGCTTTAACCGGGACTACAATGAGCAGTTCTTC
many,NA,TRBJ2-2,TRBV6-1,CASSEGDIFTGELFF,TGTGCCAGCAGTGAAGGGGACATATTCACCGGGGAGCTGTTTTTT
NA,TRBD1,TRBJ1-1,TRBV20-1,CSASHSGGEAFF,TGCAGTGCTAGCCACTCAGGGGGAGAAGCTTTCTTT
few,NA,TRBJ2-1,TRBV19,CASSMWGTAYNEQFF,TGTGCCAGTAGTATGTGGGGGACTGCCTACAATGAGCAGTTCTTC
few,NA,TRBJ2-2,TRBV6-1,CASSETIREELFF,TGTGCCAGCAGTGAAACTATTCGGGAGGAGCTGTTTTTT
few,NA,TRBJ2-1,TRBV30,CAWSSAGTHNEQFF,TGTGCCTGGAGTAGCGCCGGGACCCACAATGAGCAGTTCTTC
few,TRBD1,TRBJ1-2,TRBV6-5,CASSYGWDRGEFVDYGYTF,TGTGCCAGCAGTTACGGGTGGGACAGGGGGGAATTTGTGGACTATGGCTACACCTTC
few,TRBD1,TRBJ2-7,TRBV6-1,CASRETGFNEQYF,TGTGCCAGCAGGGAGACAGGGTTTAACGAGCAGTACTTC
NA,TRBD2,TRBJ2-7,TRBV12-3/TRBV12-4,CATGTSGPYEQYF,TGTGCCACAGGGACTAGCGGACCCTACGAGCAGTACTTC
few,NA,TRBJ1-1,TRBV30,CAWSVLKGTGTEAFF,TGTGCCTGGAGTGTACTGAAGGGAACGGGCACTGAAGCTTTCTTT
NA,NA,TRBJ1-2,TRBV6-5,CASSSVLGGYTF,TGTGCCAGCAGCTCGGTTTTAGGCGGCTACACCTTC
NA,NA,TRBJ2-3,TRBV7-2,CASSFPGLNQYF,TGTGCCAGCAGCTTCCCGGGACTTAATCAGTATTTT
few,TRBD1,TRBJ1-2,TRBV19,CASSIGQGARNGYTF,TGTGCCAGTAGTATCGGACAGGGGGCAAGGAATGGCTACACCTTC
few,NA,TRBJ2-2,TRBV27,CASSPNSPGPGELFF,TGTGCCAGCAGTCCTAATTCCCCCGGGCCCGGGGAGCTGTTTTTT
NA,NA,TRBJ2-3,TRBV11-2,CASSLELWYRRKPDNTDTQYF,TGTGCCAGCAGCTTAGAACTCTGGTACCGCCGGAAGCCGGATAACACAGATACGCAGTATTTT